This is a list of T cell receptor beta chains from one sample in a study of blood T cell repertoires in COVID-19. The data were produced by immunoSEQ multiplex PCR, yet TCRdb's version contains in-frame clones alone and is incomplete. The repertoire has fewer than 250,000 clones, roughly 88% of them found once; the top ten carry around 6.6%. Material for sequencing was peripheral blood. Receptors originate from a middle-aged woman who had recovered from COVID-19. CDR3s include the opening cysteine and the closing phenylalanine or tryptophan. D genes are given only for firm matches. Rows give clone size only sometimes, using once, few, many, or a class for an expanded clone.

clone size,V gene,CDR3 length,D gene,J gene,CDR3 DNA,CDR3 protein
NA,TRBV7-8,16,TRBD2,TRBJ2-1,TGTGCCAGCAGCTTTACACTAGCGGTCTCCTACAATGAGCAGTTCTTC,CASSFTLAVSYNEQFF
NA,TRBV3-1/TRBV3-2,15,NA,TRBJ1-1,TGTGCCAGCAGCCAAGAGGGCATTAGGGGCACTGAAGCTTTCTTT,CASSQEGIRGTEAFF
NA,TRBV5-6,15,TRBD2,TRBJ2-1,TGTGCCAGCAGCCAGACTAGCGGGAGTACAGATGAGCAGTTCTTC,CASSQTSGSTDEQFF
NA,TRBV7-9,12,TRBD2,TRBJ2-1,TGTGCCAGCAAGGGACTAGCAGTTGAGCAGTTCTTC,CASKGLAVEQFF
few,TRBV6-5,13,NA,TRBJ1-1,TGTGCCAGCAGTTACGACAGGAACACTGAAGCTTTCTTT,CASSYDRNTEAFF
NA,TRBV6-1,17,TRBD2,TRBJ2-1,TGTGCCAGCAGTGAAGTGATAGCGGGAGCGGTGGGGAATGAGCAGTTCTTC,CASSEVIAGAVGNEQFF
NA,TRBV6-7,14,TRBD1,TRBJ2-7,TGTGCCAGCAGTTACGTTTGGGGGACAGTCGAGCAGTACTTC,CASSYVWGTVEQYF
NA,TRBV11-1,16,NA,TRBJ1-1,TGTGCCACCAATCCCAAGGAGGTGCCCATGAACACTGAAGCTTTCTTT,CATNPKEVPMNTEAFF
NA,TRBV27,16,TRBD2,TRBJ2-2,TGTGCCAGCAGTTTATCGGCGGGAGGGACTTCCGGGGAGCTGTTTTTT,CASSLSAGGTSGELFF
NA,TRBV29-1,15,TRBD2,TRBJ2-3,TGCAGCGTTGTGAGGCTAGCGGGAATCACAGATACGCAGTATTTT,CSVVRLAGITDTQYF
NA,TRBV5-1,13,NA,TRBJ2-7,TGCGCCAGCAGCCCCTTAAACAGTGGCGAGCAGTACTTC,CASSPLNSGEQYF
NA,TRBV27,17,NA,TRBJ2-3,TGTGCCAGCAGTCCCCGCCGCGGGACCGCCGTCACAGATACGCAGTATTTT,CASSPRRGTAVTDTQYF
NA,TRBV19,14,NA,TRBJ1-2,TGTGCCAGTAGTATGAGACACGTTAACTATGGCTACACCTTC,CASSMRHVNYGYTF
NA,TRBV10-3,11,NA,TRBJ2-5,TGTGCCATCAGATCACAAGAGACCCAGTACTTC,CAIRSQETQYF
NA,TRBV7-7,12,NA,TRBJ2-1,TGTGCCAGCAGCTCGGGGACTGGTGAGCAGTTCTTC,CASSSGTGEQFF
NA,TRBV15,13,NA,TRBJ2-2,TGTGCCACCAGCAGAGGCGGCCCCGGGGAGCTGTTTTTT,CATSRGGPGELFF
NA,TRBV4-3,16,NA,TRBJ1-2,TGCGCCAGCAGCCAAGAGTACAGCAGGTCCGTCTATGGCTACACCTTC,CASSQEYSRSVYGYTF
NA,TRBV4-1,16,TRBD2,TRBJ2-7,TGCGCCAGCAGCCAAGAGGTGGTAGCGGGAGCGGGTGAGCAGTACTTC,CASSQEVVAGAGEQYF
NA,TRBV7-8,14,NA,TRBJ1-2,TGTGCCAGCAGCTTAGTCCCACTACGGGATGGCTACACCTTC,CASSLVPLRDGYTF
NA,TRBV4-2,16,TRBD1,TRBJ1-5,TGTGCCAGCAGCCAACGACAGGGGTATAGCAATCAGCCCCAGCATTTT,CASSQRQGYSNQPQHF
NA,TRBV19,15,TRBD2,TRBJ2-7,TGTGCCAGTAGTATCGGGGTAGCGGGGGCCTACGAGCAGTACTTC,CASSIGVAGAYEQYF
NA,TRBV28,15,TRBD2,TRBJ2-1,TGTGCCAGCAGTTTATTGGCTAGCGGGGACAATGAGCAGTTCTTC,CASSLLASGDNEQFF
NA,TRBV7-9,15,TRBD2,TRBJ2-3,TGTGCCAGCAGCATAACGGGACTAGTTGTCGATACGCAGTATTTT,CASSITGLVVDTQYF
NA,TRBV19,13,NA,TRBJ1-2,TGTGCCAGTAGTAACGAGAGGAACTATGGCTACACCTTC,CASSNERNYGYTF
NA,TRBV4-3,13,NA,TRBJ2-7,TGCGCCAGCAGCCAATCCCCCCACGGTGGGCAGTACTTC,CASSQSPHGGQYF
few,TRBV19,14,TRBD2,TRBJ2-5,TGTGCCAGTAGGGAGGGACTAGACATCGGTACCCAGTACTTC,CASREGLDIGTQYF
NA,TRBV18,15,NA,TRBJ2-2,TGTGCCAGCTCACCCCCTAGCGTCCCGACCGGGGAGCTGTTTTTT,CASSPPSVPTGELFF
NA,TRBV7-2,16,TRBD1,TRBJ2-4,TGTGCCAGCAGCTTAGCGAGGACAGGGGGCGCAGACATTCAGTACTTC,CASSLARTGGADIQYF
NA,TRBV14,18,NA,TRBJ2-1,TGTGCCAGCTCCCAACGTCAACGGGACTCCACCTTTCACAATGAGCAGTTCTTC,CASSQRQRDSTFHNEQFF
NA,TRBV10-3,14,TRBD1,TRBJ1-4,TGTGCCATCAGTGAGAGACAGGGGGGTGAAAAACTGTTTTTT,CAISERQGGEKLFF
NA,TRBV30,14,TRBD1,TRBJ1-4,TGTGCCTGGAGTCTAGGGGGCTATGGTGAAAAACTGTTTTTT,CAWSLGGYGEKLFF
NA,TRBV6-5,15,TRBD1,TRBJ1-2,TGTGCCAGCAGTCCAAGGACAGGGGGCGGGAATGGCTACACCTTC,CASSPRTGGGNGYTF
NA,TRBV6-5,13,NA,TRBJ1-1,TGTGCCAGCAGAACGCAGGGTACTGGTGAAGCTTTCTTT,CASRTQGTGEAFF
NA,TRBV29-1,14,TRBD2,TRBJ2-2,TGCAGCGTTTCTAGCGGGAGGGCGCCCGGGGAGCTGTTTTTT,CSVSSGRAPGELFF
NA,TRBV7-3,13,NA,TRBJ2-3,TGTGCCAGCAGCTTCCTACGCGCAGATACGCAGTATTTT,CASSFLRADTQYF
NA,TRBV28,13,NA,TRBJ2-5,TGTGCCAGCAGTAGCGCAGTCCAAGAGACCCAGTACTTC,CASSSAVQETQYF
few,TRBV9,13,NA,TRBJ1-3,TGTGCCAGCAGCAGCAGGGTTGGAAACACCATATATTTT,CASSSRVGNTIYF
NA,TRBV10-3,14,TRBD1,TRBJ2-7,TGTGCCATCAGTGAGGGGACAGGGATGTACGAGCAGTACTTC,CAISEGTGMYEQYF
NA,TRBV27,14,TRBD1,TRBJ2-5,TGTGCCAGCAGTTGGACAGGGTTGGAAGAGACCCAGTACTTC,CASSWTGLEETQYF
few,TRBV21-1,13,NA,TRBJ1-1,TGTGCCAGCAGCAAAGAACGGGCCCAGGGCTCTTTCTTT,CASSKERAQGSFF
NA,TRBV7-8,14,NA,TRBJ1-5,TGTGCCAGCAGCTTGCTACAGTTCAATCAGCCCCAGCATTTT,CASSLLQFNQPQHF
NA,TRBV9,14,NA,TRBJ1-2,TGTGCCAGCAAACAGGGACCGACCTCGGATGGCTACACCTTC,CASKQGPTSDGYTF
NA,TRBV30,14,NA,TRBJ1-4,TGTGCCTGGAACCGGGACATGGCTAATGAAAAACTGTTTTTT,CAWNRDMANEKLFF
NA,TRBV19,16,NA,TRBJ1-4,TGTGCCAGTAGTTCCCTCGTTTCGAAAGGGGGTGAAAAACTGTTTTTT,CASSSLVSKGGEKLFF
NA,TRBV19,15,TRBD2,TRBJ2-5,TGTGCCAGTAGTAGTAGCGGGAGGGCCGGCGAGACCCAGTACTTC,CASSSSGRAGETQYF
NA,TRBV2,13,NA,TRBJ2-3,TGTGCCAGCAGTTACGGGAGCACAGATACGCAGTATTTT,CASSYGSTDTQYF
NA,TRBV7-8,14,TRBD1,TRBJ2-5,TGTGCCAGCAGCCTACCGACAGGGTCAGAGACCCAGTACTTC,CASSLPTGSETQYF
NA,TRBV30,14,TRBD2,TRBJ2-1,TGTGCCTGGGGACCGGGACTAGCGGACAATGAGCAGTTCTTC,CAWGPGLADNEQFF
once,TRBV11-3,15,TRBD2,TRBJ2-7,TGTGCCAGCAGCTTAGCGAGCGGGAGTTCCTACGAGCAGTACTTC,CASSLASGSSYEQYF
NA,TRBV24-1,16,NA,TRBJ2-3,TGTGCCACCAGTGATGGGGCTTCGGGGGACACAGATACGCAGTATTTT,CATSDGASGDTDTQYF
NA,TRBV5-1,16,TRBD1,TRBJ2-2,TGCGCCAGCAGCTCTAATGGACAGGGTAACACCGGGGAGCTGTTTTTT,CASSSNGQGNTGELFF
NA,TRBV5-5,17,TRBD2,TRBJ2-1,TGTGCCAGCAGCTTGCCCCCTACTAGCGGGAGTGGCGATGAGCAGTTCTTC,CASSLPPTSGSGDEQFF
NA,TRBV28,15,TRBD1,TRBJ1-5,TGTGCCAGCAGTTCCCCGACAGGGGGGGTTCAGCCCCAGCATTTT,CASSSPTGGVQPQHF